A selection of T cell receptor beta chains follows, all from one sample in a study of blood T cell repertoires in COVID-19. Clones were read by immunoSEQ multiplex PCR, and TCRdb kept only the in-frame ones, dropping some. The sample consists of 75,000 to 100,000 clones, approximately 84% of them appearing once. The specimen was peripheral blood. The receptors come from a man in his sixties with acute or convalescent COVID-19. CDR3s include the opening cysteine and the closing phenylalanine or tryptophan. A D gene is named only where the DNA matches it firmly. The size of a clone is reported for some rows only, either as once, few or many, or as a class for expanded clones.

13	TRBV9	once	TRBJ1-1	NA	CASSVLMNTEAFF	TGTGCCAGCAGCGTATTAATGAACACTGAAGCTTTCTTT
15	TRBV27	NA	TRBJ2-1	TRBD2	CASRRGGGRVNEQFF	TGTGCCAGCAGGAGGGGAGGCGGGAGGGTCAATGAGCAGTTCTTC
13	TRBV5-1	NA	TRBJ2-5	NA	CASSVSGRETQYF	TGCGCCAGCAGCGTTTCAGGCCGAGAGACCCAGTACTTC
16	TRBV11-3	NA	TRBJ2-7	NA	CASSSPDSLGSYEQYF	TGTGCCAGCAGCTCCCCGGACTCCTTGGGCTCCTACGAGCAGTACTTC
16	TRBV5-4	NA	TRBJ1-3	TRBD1	CASSLEGTGAGNTIYF	TGTGCCAGCAGCTTGGAGGGGACAGGGGCAGGAAACACCATATATTTT
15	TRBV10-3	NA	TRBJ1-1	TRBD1	CAISDRRTGNTEAFF	TGTGCCATCAGTGATCGGAGGACAGGGAACACTGAAGCTTTCTTT
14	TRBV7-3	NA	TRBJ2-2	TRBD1	CASGRDRPTGELFF	TGTGCCAGCGGAAGGGACAGACCGACCGGGGAGCTGTTTTTT
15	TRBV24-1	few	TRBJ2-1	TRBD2	CATSDFSSGTDEQFF	TGTGCCACCAGTGATTTTTCTAGCGGGACGGATGAGCAGTTCTTC
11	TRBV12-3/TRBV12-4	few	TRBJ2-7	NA	CASSLKYEQYF	TGTGCCAGCAGCCTAAAGTACGAGCAGTACTTC
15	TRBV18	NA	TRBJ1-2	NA	CASSPAQGFRDGYTF	TGTGCCAGCTCACCAGCACAGGGTTTTCGGGATGGCTACACCTTC
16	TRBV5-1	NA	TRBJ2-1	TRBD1	CASSLLSGTGGGEQFF	TGCGCCAGCAGCTTACTATCCGGGACAGGGGGCGGTGAGCAGTTCTTC
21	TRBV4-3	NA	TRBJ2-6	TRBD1	CASSQDMPSTGPKSGANVLTF	TGCGCCAGCAGCCAAGACATGCCTTCGACAGGGCCCAAATCCGGGGCCAACGTCCTGACTTTC
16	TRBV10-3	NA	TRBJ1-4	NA	CAISESTGGDYEKLFF	TGTGCCATCAGTGAGTCGACGGGGGGTGATTATGAAAAACTGTTTTTT
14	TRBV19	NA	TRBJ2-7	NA	CASSMDILSYEQYF	TGTGCCAGTAGTATGGACATCCTTTCCTACGAGCAGTACTTC
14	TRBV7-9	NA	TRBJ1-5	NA	CASSLGTGLRPQHF	TGTGCCAGCAGCTTGGGAACAGGGTTGAGGCCCCAGCATTTT
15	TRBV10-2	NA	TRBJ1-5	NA	CASSETRRSNQPQHF	TGCGCCAGCAGTGAGACGCGGCGGAGCAATCAGCCCCAGCATTTT
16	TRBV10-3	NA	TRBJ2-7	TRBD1	CAISESGRQGVYEQYF	TGTGCCATCAGTGAGTCGGGGCGACAGGGGGTCTACGAGCAGTACTTC
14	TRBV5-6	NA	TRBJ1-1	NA	CASSFNIRNTEAFF	TGTGCCAGCAGCTTTAACATTCGGAACACTGAAGCTTTCTTT
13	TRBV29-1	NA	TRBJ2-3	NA	CSVLTGRTDTQYF	TGCAGCGTCCTGACAGGACGCACAGATACGCAGTATTTT
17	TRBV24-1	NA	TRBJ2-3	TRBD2	CATSDLGLAEGRDTQYF	TGTGCCACCAGTGATTTAGGACTAGCGGAGGGGCGAGATACGCAGTATTTT
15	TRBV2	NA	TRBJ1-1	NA	CASSERQVQGTEAFF	TGTGCCAGCAGTGAAAGGCAGGTTCAGGGCACTGAAGCTTTCTTT
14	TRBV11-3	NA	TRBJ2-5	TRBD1	CASSTQGAAETQYF	TGTGCCAGCAGCACCCAGGGGGCCGCTGAGACCCAGTACTTC
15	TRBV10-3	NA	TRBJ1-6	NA	CAISADGHVDSPLHF	TGTGCCATCAGTGCGGATGGACATGTCGATTCACCCCTCCACTTT
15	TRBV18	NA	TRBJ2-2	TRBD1	CASSPRGIPTGELFF	TGTGCCAGCTCGCCCAGGGGGATTCCCACCGGGGAGCTGTTTTTT
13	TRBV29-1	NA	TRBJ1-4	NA	CSALIGGREKLFF	TGCAGCGCCCTAATCGGAGGGCGTGAAAAACTGTTTTTT
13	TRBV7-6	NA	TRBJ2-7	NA	CASSHTTGYEQYF	TGTGCCAGCAGTCATACGACAGGTTACGAGCAGTACTTC
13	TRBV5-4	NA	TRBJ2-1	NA	CASSLGSYNEQFF	TGTGCCAGCAGCTTAGGGAGTTACAATGAGCAGTTCTTC
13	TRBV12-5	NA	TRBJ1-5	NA	CASSPQGGQPQHF	TGTGCTAGTTCCCCACAAGGCGGTCAGCCCCAGCATTTT
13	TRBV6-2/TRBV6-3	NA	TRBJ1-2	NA	CASSLQVHYGYTF	TGTGCCAGCAGTTTACAGGTTCACTATGGCTACACCTTC
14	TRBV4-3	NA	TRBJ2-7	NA	CASSQGGVDYEQYF	TGCGCCAGCAGCCAAGGGGGGGTAGACTACGAGCAGTACTTC
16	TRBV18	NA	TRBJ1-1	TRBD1	CASSPGQGLLFTEAFF	TGTGCCAGCTCACCGGGACAGGGACTTTTGTTCACTGAAGCTTTCTTT
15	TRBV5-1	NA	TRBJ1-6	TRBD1	CASSLIGTGRSPLHF	TGCGCCAGCAGCTTGATCGGGACAGGGAGGTCACCCCTCCACTTT
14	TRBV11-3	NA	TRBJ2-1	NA	CASSLRGATNEQFF	TGTGCCAGCTCCCTCCGGGGGGCGACCAATGAGCAGTTCTTC
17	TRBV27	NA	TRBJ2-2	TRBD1	CASRGNWGQANTGELFF	TGTGCCAGCAGAGGAAACTGGGGACAGGCGAACACCGGGGAGCTGTTTTTT
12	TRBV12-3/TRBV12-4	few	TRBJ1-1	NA	CASILTAGEAFF	TGTGCCAGCATTCTGACGGCGGGTGAAGCTTTCTTT
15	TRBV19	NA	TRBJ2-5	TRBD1	CASSTPRTGGETQYF	TGTGCCAGTAGTACCCCCCGGACAGGGGGAGAGACCCAGTACTTC
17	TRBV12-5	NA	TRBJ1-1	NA	CASGTHPGAGVRTEAFF	TGTGCTAGTGGGACCCATCCTGGTGCAGGGGTTAGGACTGAAGCTTTCTTT
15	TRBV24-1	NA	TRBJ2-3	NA	CATSVSGLSTDTQYF	TGTGCCACCAGTGTTTCGGGACTCAGCACAGATACGCAGTATTTT
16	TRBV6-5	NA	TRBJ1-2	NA	CASSSHKAVSNYGYTF	TGTGCCAGCAGTTCCCATAAAGCGGTCTCTAACTATGGCTACACCTTC
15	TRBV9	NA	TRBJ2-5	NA	CASSEDSGTRETQYF	TGTGCCAGCAGCGAGGACTCCGGGACTCGAGAGACCCAGTACTTC
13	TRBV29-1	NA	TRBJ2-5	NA	CSVEDPFQETQYF	TGCAGCGTTGAAGACCCCTTCCAAGAGACCCAGTACTTC
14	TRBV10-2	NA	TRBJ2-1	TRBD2	CASRPAGFYNEQFF	TGCGCCAGCAGGCCAGCGGGGTTCTACAATGAGCAGTTCTTC
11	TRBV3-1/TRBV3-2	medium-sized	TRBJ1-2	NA	CASSRGDGYTF	TGTGCCAGCAGCCGAGGCGATGGCTACACCTTC
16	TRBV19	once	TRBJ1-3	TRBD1	CASSNRDRGSGNTIYF	TGTGCCAGTAGTAACCGGGACAGGGGGTCTGGAAACACCATATATTTT
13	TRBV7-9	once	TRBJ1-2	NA	CASSRDNPYGYTF	TGTGCCAGCAGCAGGGACAACCCCTATGGCTACACCTTC
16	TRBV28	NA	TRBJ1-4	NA	CASSLSRDPGGEKLFF	TGTGCCAGCAGTTTAAGTCGGGATCCGGGTGGTGAAAAACTGTTTTTT
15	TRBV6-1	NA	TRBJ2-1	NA	CASSEAATPYNEQFF	TGTGCCAGCAGTGAGGCGGCGACCCCATACAATGAGCAGTTCTTC
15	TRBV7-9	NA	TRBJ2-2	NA	CASSRLASATGELFF	TGTGCCAGCAGCCGGCTAGCGTCGGCCACCGGGGAGCTGTTTTTT
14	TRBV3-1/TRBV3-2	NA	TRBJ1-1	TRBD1	CASSHDRGNTEAFF	TGTGCCAGCAGCCACGACAGGGGTAACACTGAAGCTTTCTTT
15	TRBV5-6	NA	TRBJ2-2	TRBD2	CASSSTSGRPGELFF	TGTGCCAGCAGCTCGACTAGCGGGAGGCCCGGGGAGCTGTTTTTT
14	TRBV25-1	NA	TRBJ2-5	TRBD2	CASSKASGKETQYF	TGTGCCAGCAGTAAAGCTAGCGGGAAGGAGACCCAGTACTTC
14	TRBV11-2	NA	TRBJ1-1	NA	CASSPGRGNTEAFF	TGTGCCAGCAGCCCTGGCAGGGGGAACACTGAAGCTTTCTTT